A selection of T cell receptor beta chains follows, all from one sample in a study of shared clonotypes between healthy human individuals. TCRdb's copy holds only in-frame clones and misses some; the assay was immunoSEQ multiplex PCR. Of about 2.5 million clones in the sample, approximately 90% were seen once. The sequenced material came from naive CD4+ T cells from PBMCs. The receptors come from a man between 18 and 35 years old in good health. Some clones in this sample may be carry-over from other donors' samples. Each CDR3 is given with its conserved first and last residue. The listing skips clone size in some rows; elsewhere it reads once, few, many or a size class.

>TRBV28|TRBJ1-1|few
CASSAHQGDAFF
>TRBV6-5|TRBJ1-2|-
CASRSGPGNYGYTF
>TRBV30|TRBJ2-2|-
CAWTGRAYSTGELFF
>TRBV27|TRBJ1-1|once
CASLWTGGPNTEAFF
>TRBV4-2|TRBJ2-1|-
CASSHERIEQFF
>TRBV7-3|TRBJ2-1|-
CASSLGLAGLFEQFF
>TRBV6-1|TRBJ1-5|-
CASSETGGYDNQPQHF
>TRBV18|TRBJ2-1|-
CASSQGVNEQFF
>TRBV2|TRBJ1-2|few
CASSEAGGNGYTF
>TRBV28|TRBJ2-7|-
CASNFRLTVPYEQYF
>TRBV2|TRBJ1-1|-
CASSYDRVARAFF
>TRBV7-2|TRBJ2-1|-
CASSYLGTAYNEQFF
>TRBV28|TRBJ2-7|-
CASSSSGRVEQYF
>TRBV5-8|TRBJ2-7|-
CASSPTEQYF
>TRBV7-3|TRBJ2-3|-
CASSLYGDTQYF
>TRBV19|TRBJ1-1|-
CASSIGRTEAFF
>TRBV4-1|TRBJ2-4|-
CASSHEALLAKNIQYF
>TRBV9|TRBJ2-6|-
CASSSPSRAGGGSGANVLTF
>TRBV7-9|TRBJ2-5|-
CASGQFQETQYF
>TRBV5-1|TRBJ2-7|-
CASSTLGPALAGESSSYEQYF
>TRBV6-1|TRBJ1-4|-
CASSAGRKNNEKLFF
>TRBV4-3|TRBJ1-4|once
CASSQAGTGSEKLFF
>TRBV19|TRBJ2-2|-
CASSNRGAIGELFF
>TRBV5-1|TRBJ2-7|-
CASSLLGAGDLYEQYF
>TRBV28|TRBJ1-4|-
CASSQDRGREKLFF
>TRBV7-8|TRBJ1-4|-
CASSLAPSTGLGEKLFF
>TRBV7-9|TRBJ1-1|few
CASSRDGNTEAFF
>TRBV4-2|TRBJ2-4|-
CASSQAQVGEAKNIQYF
>TRBV6-5|TRBJ2-1|-
CASSYYQGRNEQFF